What follows are 8 T cell receptor beta chains derived from one specimen sequenced in a study of spatial heterogeneity in lung cancer. TCRdb processed the 5' RACE reads anew with MiXCR; each CDR3 protein has one entry. Of roughly 39,000 distinct CDR3 sequences in the sample, 6.5% to 9.5% were seen once. The time point is: sample taken at primary tumor resection. Tumor, nontumor lung or frozen PBMC supplied whole RNA, sequenced without sorting. Here the sequenced sample was PBMCs, taken at surgery. The receptor set was obtained from a male donor with early-stage non-small cell lung cancer.

This clonotype was recorded many times. This rearrangement joins TRBV2 to TRBJ1-1; maybe TRBD1 (6 bases). V was shortened by 7 bases and J by 1 base, with 10 bases between the two germline ends. CDR1 is SNHLY and CDR2 is FYNNEI in the germline V gene. The CDR3 runs 13 residues. CDR3 residues: CASTGERNTEAFF. The CDR3 DNA follows: TGTGCCAGCACAGGGGAAAGGAACACTGAAGCTTTCTTT.

Ten or more counts support this clonotype. The V gene is TRBV5-1, the J gene TRBJ2-3, with D tentatively TRBD2 (6 bases). Trimming cost V 4 bases and J 4 bases, with 19 bases left between them. CDR1 is SGHRS, CDR2 YFSETQ, per germline. This CDR3 has 16 residues. In DNA form, the CDR3 reads TGCGCCAGCAGCCTGATTTCGGGAGTGACGGCAGATACGCAGTATTTT. This gives the protein CASSLISGVTADTQYF.

The sample holds many counts of this clonotype. The rearrangement links TRBV7-9 to TRBJ2-4; D gene unclear. V lost 5 bases to trimming and J lost 2 bases, with 13 bases between them. Germline loops: CDR1 SEHNR, CDR2 FQNEAQ (reference sequence). The CDR3 sequence is 15 residues long. This CDR3 reads CASSETGWSKNIQYF. In nucleotides, the CDR3 is TGTGCCAGCAGCGAAACCGGATGGTCCAAAAACATTCAGTACTTC. Based on the CDR3 plus reference TRBV7-9 and TRBJ2-4, the full variable domain is DTGVSQNPRHKITKRGQNVTFRCDPISEHNRLYWYRQTLGQGPEFLTYFQNEAQLEKSRLLSDRFSAERPKGSFSTLEIQRTEQGDSAMYLCASSETGWSKNIQYFGAGTRLSVL.

The chain uses TRBV7-3 and TRBJ2-2, with a tentative D call TRBD1 (5 bases). The V and J ends lost 5 bases and 5 bases respectively, with 9 bases between them. The length of the CDR3 is 13 residues. Germline values: CDR1 SGHTA, CDR2 FQGTGA. CDR3 loop: CASSPRQTGELFF. The CDR3, as DNA: TGTGCCAGCAGCCCAAGACAGACCGGGGAGCTGTTTTTT.

There are many counts of this clonotype. This rearrangement joins TRBV5-1 to TRBJ2-5; 8 bases align to TRBD2. The CDR3 consists of 14 residues. Losses at the gene ends were 3 bases for V and 4 bases for J; bases not matched to a gene: 5. Per germline, CDR1 SGHRS and CDR2 YFSETQ. CDR3 DNA sequence: TGCGCCAGCAGCTCGGGACTAGATGGAGAGACCCAGTACTTC. Translating it yields CASSSGLDGETQYF. Variable domain in full (rest from reference TRBV5-1 and TRBJ2-5): KAGVTQTPRYLIKTRGQQVTLSCSPISGHRSVSWYQQTPGQGLQFLFEYFSETQRNKGNFPGRFSGRQFSNSRSEMNVSTLELGDSALYLCASSSGLDGETQYFGPGTRLLVL.

At least ten counts were recorded for this clonotype. The genes are TRBV12-3 or TRBV12-4 and TRBJ1-1; no reliable D call. Trimming took 2 bases from V and 4 from J, leaving 8 bases between them. The CDR3 contains 13 residues. This CDR3 reads CASSLNDGTEAFF. CDR3 sequence (DNA): TGTGCCAGCAGTTTAAATGACGGCACTGAAGCTTTCTTT.

This clonotype has ten or more counts. The CDR3 is CASSAGYNTGELFF. The CDR3 nucleotides are TGCGCCAGCAGCGCGGGGTATAACACCGGGGAGCTGTTTTTT. The J gene is TRBJ2-2, the V gene TRBV5-1, with a possible D match to TRBD2 (6 bases). The CDR3 length is 14 residues. V was pared by 4 bases and J by 2 bases, with 9 bases between. Germline V gene lookup returns CDR1 SGHRS and CDR2 YFSETQ.

This clonotype showed up many times. The chain couples TRBV5-5 to TRBJ2-3; D could derive from TRBD1 or TRBD2 (6 bases each). Germline values: CDR1 SGHKS, CDR2 YYEKEE (reference sequence). Trimming took 4 bases from V and 5 from J, leaving 23 bases between them. This CDR3 is 17 amino acids long. CDR3 amino acids: CASSPDRSGQGIDTQYF. Here the CDR3 DNA reads TGTGCCAGCAGCCCGGATCGCAGCGGGCAGGGGATAGATACGCAGTATTTT.